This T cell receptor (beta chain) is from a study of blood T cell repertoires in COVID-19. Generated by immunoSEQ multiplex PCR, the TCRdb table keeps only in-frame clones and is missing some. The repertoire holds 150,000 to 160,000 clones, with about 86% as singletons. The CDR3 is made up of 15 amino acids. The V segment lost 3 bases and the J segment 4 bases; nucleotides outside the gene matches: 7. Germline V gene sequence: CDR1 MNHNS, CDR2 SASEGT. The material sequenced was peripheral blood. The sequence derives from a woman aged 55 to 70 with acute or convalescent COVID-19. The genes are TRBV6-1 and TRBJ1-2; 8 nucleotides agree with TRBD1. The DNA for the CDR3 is TGTGCCAGCAGTGATCGGGACAGGAGGACCTATGGCTACACCTTC. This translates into CASSDRDRRTYGYTF.